The rows below give T cell receptor beta chains drawn from one sample of a study of blood T cell repertoires in COVID-19. Produced via immunoSEQ multiplex PCR; TCRdb's table is partial and in-frame only. The sample contains roughly 70,000 clones, 90% of which appear only once. The sequencing sample was made of peripheral blood. The receptors shown here come from a man in his forties or fifties with acute or convalescent COVID-19. Each CDR3 is given with its conserved first and last residue. Each record gives: CDR3 DNA, CDR3 protein, clone size, V gene, J gene, D gene. D genes are given only for firm matches. Clone size, where shown, is once, few, many, or a class for clones that have expanded.

CDR3nt: TGTGCCAGCAGCCAAAGATCCGGTGACAGGGAGGTTTTCTCTGGAAACACCATATATTTT
CDR3aa: CASSQRSGDREVFSGNTIYF
abundance: NA
v_gene: TRBV11-3
j_gene: TRBJ1-3
d_gene: TRBD1

CDR3nt: TGTGCCAGCAGTTTACTGAGATCCAACACTGAAGCTTTCTTT
CDR3aa: CASSLLRSNTEAFF
abundance: NA
v_gene: TRBV27
j_gene: TRBJ1-1
d_gene: NA

CDR3nt: TGTGCCAGCAGTCCTGAGAGGGGGCGCAGTGGGAACATTCAGTACTTC
CDR3aa: CASSPERGRSGNIQYF
abundance: NA
v_gene: TRBV28
j_gene: TRBJ2-4
d_gene: TRBD1

CDR3nt: TGTGCCAGCAGCTTATGGGGGGGAGGGGTCCCAGATACGCAGTATTTT
CDR3aa: CASSLWGGGVPDTQYF
abundance: NA
v_gene: TRBV7-2
j_gene: TRBJ2-3
d_gene: TRBD2

CDR3nt: TGTGCCAGCAGCTTAGAACCCAAGCGGGAGGGCCATAGCAAAAACATTCAGTACTTC
CDR3aa: CASSLEPKREGHSKNIQYF
abundance: NA
v_gene: TRBV7-7
j_gene: TRBJ2-4
d_gene: TRBD2

CDR3nt: TGCGCCAGCAGTCCCGGACTAGGCGGCAATGAGCAGTTCTTC
CDR3aa: CASSPGLGGNEQFF
abundance: once
v_gene: TRBV4-1
j_gene: TRBJ2-1
d_gene: TRBD2

CDR3nt: TGTGCTAGTGGTAGGACAGTCTATGGCTACACCTTC
CDR3aa: CASGRTVYGYTF
abundance: NA
v_gene: TRBV12-5
j_gene: TRBJ1-2
d_gene: NA

CDR3nt: TGTGCTAGTGGTTTGACCCCACAAGATACGCAGTATTTT
CDR3aa: CASGLTPQDTQYF
abundance: NA
v_gene: TRBV12-5
j_gene: TRBJ2-3
d_gene: NA

CDR3nt: TGTGCCAGTAGTACCTCCCTCCAGGGCCTTAACTATGGCTACACCTTC
CDR3aa: CASSTSLQGLNYGYTF
abundance: NA
v_gene: TRBV19
j_gene: TRBJ1-2
d_gene: NA

CDR3nt: TGTGCCAGCAGTTTCAGGGGGACTAGCCCCTATGAGCAGTTCTTC
CDR3aa: CASSFRGTSPYEQFF
abundance: once
v_gene: TRBV9
j_gene: TRBJ2-1
d_gene: TRBD2

CDR3nt: TGCGCCAGCAGCGGGTCGACAGGAGACTATGGCTACACCTTC
CDR3aa: CASSGSTGDYGYTF
abundance: NA
v_gene: TRBV5-1
j_gene: TRBJ1-2
d_gene: NA

CDR3nt: TGTGCCAGCAGACGAGGGGGCCCAGCTACCTACGAGCAGTACTTC
CDR3aa: CASRRGGPATYEQYF
abundance: NA
v_gene: TRBV6-5
j_gene: TRBJ2-7
d_gene: TRBD1

CDR3nt: TGTGCCTGGAGCCGGGACACCTCCTACGAGCAGTACTTC
CDR3aa: CAWSRDTSYEQYF
abundance: few
v_gene: TRBV30
j_gene: TRBJ2-7
d_gene: NA

CDR3nt: TGTGCCAGCAGTCCAAACCGCCGGGACACTAGGGCATGGGGCAATCAGCCCCAGCATTTT
CDR3aa: CASSPNRRDTRAWGNQPQHF
abundance: NA
v_gene: TRBV6-2/TRBV6-3
j_gene: TRBJ1-5
d_gene: NA

CDR3nt: TGTGCCAGCTCCCCCGGTCAGGGCAATTCACCCCTCCACTTT
CDR3aa: CASSPGQGNSPLHF
abundance: few
v_gene: TRBV18
j_gene: TRBJ1-6
d_gene: NA

CDR3nt: TGTGCCAGCAGCACCCAGGGCACTGAAGCTTTCTTT
CDR3aa: CASSTQGTEAFF
abundance: NA
v_gene: TRBV7-9
j_gene: TRBJ1-1
d_gene: NA